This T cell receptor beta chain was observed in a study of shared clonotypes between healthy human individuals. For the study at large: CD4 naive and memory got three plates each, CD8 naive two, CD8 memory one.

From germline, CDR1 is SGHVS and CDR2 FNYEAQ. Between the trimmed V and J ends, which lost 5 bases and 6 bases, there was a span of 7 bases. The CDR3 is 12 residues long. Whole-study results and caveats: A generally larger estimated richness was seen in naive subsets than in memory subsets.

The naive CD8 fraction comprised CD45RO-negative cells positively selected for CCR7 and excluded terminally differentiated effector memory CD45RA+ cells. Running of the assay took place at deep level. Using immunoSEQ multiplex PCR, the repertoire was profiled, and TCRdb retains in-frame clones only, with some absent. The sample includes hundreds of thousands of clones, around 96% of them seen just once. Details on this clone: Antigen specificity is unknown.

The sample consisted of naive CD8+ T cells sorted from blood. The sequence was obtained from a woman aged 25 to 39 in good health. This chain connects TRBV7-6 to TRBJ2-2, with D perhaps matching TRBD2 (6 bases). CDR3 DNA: TGTGCCAGCAGCACGGGAGCCGGGGAGCTGTTTTTT. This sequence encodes CASSTGAGELFF.